The present TCR beta chain was sequenced within a study of T cell responses to AZD1222 COVID-19 vaccine. Study results and limitations: Spike as a whole was targeted by vaccine-associated CD4 TCRs, dominant at 160-218 and 743-854. Following two doses of AZD1222, Spike-specific TCR breadth and depth rose. Variant regions that are unmutated are reportedly the target of nearly half of spike-specific TCRs.

Some clones are missing from TCRdb's copy, which holds only in-frame ones; the method was immunoSEQ multiplex PCR. Here the sample spans roughly 150,000 clones, 90% to 95% being singletons. To note about this clone: Its target is not known.

Pooling covered second doses at about 4 or about 12 weeks. V dropped 2 bases and J dropped 0 bases, with 8 bases sitting between them. The V gene's germline CDR1 is SGHRS and CDR2 YFSETQ. This CDR3 is 15 amino acids long. This rearrangement joins TRBV5-1 to TRBJ2-2; D uncertain. This TCR came from an adult who received the AZD1222 COVID-19 vaccine. Sequenced material: peripheral blood, taken 28 days after the second AZD1222 dose. The CDR3 DNA sequence: TGCGCCAGCAGCTTTGGATTCGCGAACACCGGGGAGCTGTTTTTT. Encoded protein: CASSFGFANTGELFF. The entire variable domain, with the rest obtained from reference TRBV5-1 and TRBJ2-2, is as follows: KAGVTQTPRYLIKTRGQQVTLSCSPISGHRSVSWYQQTPGQGLQFLFEYFSETQRNKGNFPGRFSGRQFSNSRSEMNVSTLELGDSALYLCASSFGFANTGELFFGEGSRLTVL.